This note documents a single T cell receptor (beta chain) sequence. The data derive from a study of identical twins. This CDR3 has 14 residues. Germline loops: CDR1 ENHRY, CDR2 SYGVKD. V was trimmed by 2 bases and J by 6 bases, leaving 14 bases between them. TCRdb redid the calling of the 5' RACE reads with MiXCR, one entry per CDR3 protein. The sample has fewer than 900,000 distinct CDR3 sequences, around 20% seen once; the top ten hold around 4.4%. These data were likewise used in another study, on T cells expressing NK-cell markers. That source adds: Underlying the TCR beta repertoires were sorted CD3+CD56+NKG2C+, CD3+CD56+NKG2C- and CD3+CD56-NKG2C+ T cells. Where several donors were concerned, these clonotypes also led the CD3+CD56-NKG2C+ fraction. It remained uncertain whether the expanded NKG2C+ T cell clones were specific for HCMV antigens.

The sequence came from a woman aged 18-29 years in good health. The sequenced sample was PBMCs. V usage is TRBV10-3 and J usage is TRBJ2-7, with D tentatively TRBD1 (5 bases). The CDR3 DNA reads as TGTGCCATCAGTGAGCGGCAGGGTCAAGGCGAGCAGTACTTC. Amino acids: CAISERQGQGEQYF.